The 6 T cell receptor beta chains in this list originate from one sample, sequenced in a study of T cell responses to AZD1222 COVID-19 vaccine. Clones were sequenced by immunoSEQ multiplex PCR, and TCRdb holds only the in-frame ones, with some missing. The sample has about 150,000 clones, 65% to 90% seen once. Here the sequenced sample was peripheral blood, taken 28 days after the second dose of the MenACWY control vaccine. The receptors come from an adult who received the MenACWY meningococcal vaccine as a control.

The gene calls are TRBV20-1 and TRBJ2-7, with D perhaps TRBD2 (6 bases). There are 11 residues in the CDR3. V was pared by 6 bases and J by 5 bases, with 11 bases between. Germline V gene data show CDR1 as DFQATT and CDR2 as SNEGSKA (reference sequence). The CDR3: CSAEREDEQYF. CDR3 nucleotides: TGCAGTGCCGAGAGGGAGGACGAGCAGTACTTC.

CDR3 loop: CASQPQTGPRGTGELFF. CDR3 sequence (DNA): TGTGCCAGCCAACCTCAGACAGGCCCAAGGGGCACCGGGGAGCTGTTTTTT. The chain employs TRBV27 and TRBJ2-2; D perhaps matches TRBD1 (6 bases). Deletions cut 8 bases from V and 4 bases from J, with 23 bases between. CDR1 MNHEY and CDR2 SMNVEV come from the germline V gene (reference sequence). The CDR3 consists of 17 residues.

The V gene is TRBV28, the J gene TRBJ2-1; TRBD1 might be the D (6 bases). The CDR3 runs 12 residues. Germline lookup yields CDR1 MDHEN and CDR2 SYDVKM. V lost 4 bases, J lost 7 bases, and 8 bases lay in between. The chain's CDR3 is CASSSTGNEQFF. In DNA, the CDR3 is TGTGCCAGCAGTTCAACAGGGAATGAGCAGTTCTTC. Together with reference TRBV28 and TRBJ2-1, the CDR3 gives the full variable domain: DVKVTQSSRYLVKRTGEKVFLECVQDMDHENMFWYRQDPGLGLRLIYFSYDVKMKEKGDIPEGYSVSREKKERFSLILESASTNQTSMYLCASSSTGNEQFFGPGTRLTVL.

The chain employs TRBV19 and TRBJ1-3; D gene ambiguous. Looked up from germline, CDR1 is LNHDA and CDR2 is SQIVND (reference sequence). Trimming removed 3 bases at V and 4 bases at J, with 16 bases between. CDR3 length: 16 amino acids. CDR3 coding DNA: TGTGCCAGTAGTATCGGCCGTGACGGGCTGGGAAACACCATATATTTT. Translating gives CASSIGRDGLGNTIYF.

The chain employs TRBV6-2 or TRBV6-3 and TRBJ1-3; D perhaps matches TRBD1 (5 bases). Trimming pared 4 bases from V and 0 bases from J, leaving 19 bases between. The CDR3 totals 18 residues. Germline CDR1 is MNHEY and CDR2 is SVGEGT. Here the CDR3 DNA reads TGTGCCAGCAGTTTGGGGGGGAGACTCCGGTCCTCTGGAAACACCATATATTTT. Protein sequence: CASSLGGRLRSSGNTIYF.

This chain joins TRBV11-2 and TRBJ2-7; 7 bases match TRBD1. The CDR3 spans 18 residues. V was pared by 4 bases and J by 5 bases, with 20 bases of the junction left unmatched. Per germline, CDR1 SGHAT and CDR2 FQNNGV. CDR3 residues: CASSYDADGTVILHEQYF. Written as DNA, the CDR3 is TGTGCCAGCAGCTACGATGCCGACGGGACAGTCATCCTCCACGAGCAGTACTTC. Full variable domain (missing parts from reference TRBV11-2 and TRBJ2-7): EAGVAQSPRYKIIEKRQSVAFWCNPISGHATLYWYQQILGQGPKLLIQFQNNGVVDDSQLPKDRFSAERLKGVDSTLKIQPAKLEDSAVYLCASSYDADGTVILHEQYFGPGTRLTVT.